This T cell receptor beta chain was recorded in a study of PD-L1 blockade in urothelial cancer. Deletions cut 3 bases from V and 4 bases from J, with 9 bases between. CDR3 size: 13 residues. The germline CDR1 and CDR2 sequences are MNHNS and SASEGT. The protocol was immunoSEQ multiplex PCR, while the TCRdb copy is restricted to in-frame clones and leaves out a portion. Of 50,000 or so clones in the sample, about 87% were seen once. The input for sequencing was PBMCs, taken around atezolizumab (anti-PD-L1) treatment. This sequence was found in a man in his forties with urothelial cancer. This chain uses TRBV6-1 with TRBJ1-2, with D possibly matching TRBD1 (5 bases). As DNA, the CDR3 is TGTGCCAGCAGTGACTTGACAGTCTATGGCTACACCTTC. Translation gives CASSDLTVYGYTF.